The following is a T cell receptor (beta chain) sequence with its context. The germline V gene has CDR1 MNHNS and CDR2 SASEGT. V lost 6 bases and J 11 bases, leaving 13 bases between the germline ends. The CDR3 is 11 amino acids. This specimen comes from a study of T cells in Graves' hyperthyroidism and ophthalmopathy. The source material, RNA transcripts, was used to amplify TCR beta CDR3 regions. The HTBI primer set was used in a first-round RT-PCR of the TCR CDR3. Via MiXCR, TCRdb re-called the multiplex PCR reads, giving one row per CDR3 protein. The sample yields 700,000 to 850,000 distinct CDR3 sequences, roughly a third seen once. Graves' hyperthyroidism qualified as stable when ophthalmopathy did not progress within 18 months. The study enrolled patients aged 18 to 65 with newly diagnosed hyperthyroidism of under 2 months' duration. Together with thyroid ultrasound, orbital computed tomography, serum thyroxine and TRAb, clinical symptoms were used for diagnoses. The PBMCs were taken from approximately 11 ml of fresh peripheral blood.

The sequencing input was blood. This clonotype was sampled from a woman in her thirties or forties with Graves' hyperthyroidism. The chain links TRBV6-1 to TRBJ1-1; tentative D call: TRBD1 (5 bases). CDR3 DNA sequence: TGTGCCAGCAGAGAGAGGGGTGGGGCTTTCTTT. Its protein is CASRERGGAFF.